One sample yielded the 13 T cell receptor beta chains listed below, sequenced in a study of shared T cell receptors in the human thymus. Data came from immunoSEQ multiplex PCR; TCRdb stores just in-frame clones and leaves some out. This sample has 540,000 or so clones, with 78% found just once. This sample was shared with a second study, whose subject was human thymus T cells.

What was sequenced was thymocytes. The receptors derive from a boy under two years old with a congenital heart defect.

There are a few counts of this clone. The rearrangement links TRBV27 to TRBJ2-2, with 7 bases identical to TRBD1. This CDR3 has 13 amino acids. Germline CDR1 MNHEY, CDR2 SMNVEV (reference sequence). Trimming removed 5 bases from V and 3 bases from J; junction bases left unmatched: 0. The CDR3 region has the DNA TGTGCCAGCAGTCAGGGGGACACCGGGGAGCTGTTTTTT. It is translated as CASSQGDTGELFF.

V gene TRBV29-1 combines with J gene TRBJ1-1; 9 bases are a match to TRBD1. V shed 6 bases, J shed 3 bases, and the junction held 5 bases outside the gene matches. The CDR3 extends over 13 amino acids. Germline V gene lookup returns CDR1 SQVTM and CDR2 ANQGSEA. The CDR3 here is CSVDRGTDTEAFF. CDR3 DNA sequence: TGCAGCGTCGACAGGGGGACGGACACTGAAGCTTTCTTT.

This chain connects TRBV5-1 to TRBJ1-5; D uncertain. The V gene lost 0 bases and the J gene lost 7 bases, with 11 bases spanning the gap. The germline gives CDR1 SGHRS, CDR2 YFSETQ. The CDR3 loop spans 14 amino acids. DNA for the CDR3: TGCGCCAGCAGCTTGGGGGCCCCCTCGCAGCCCCAGCATTTT. Translated, it gives CASSLGAPSQPQHF.

The rearrangement uses TRBV7-9 and TRBJ2-5; tentatively, D is TRBD2 (7 bases). CDR1 and CDR2 from the germline V gene are SEHNR and FQNEAQ (reference sequence). With 5 bases removed from V and 4 bases from J, the gap between germline ends came to 20 bases. The CDR3 is 16 amino acids. CDR3 sequence reads: CASSPHGGQRGETQYF. The CDR3, as DNA: TGTGCCAGCAGCCCACACGGGGGGCAAAGGGGAGAGACCCAGTACTTC.

The chain has TRBV27 and TRBJ1-4; 10 nucleotides match TRBD1. Per germline, CDR1 MNHEY and CDR2 SMNVEV (reference sequence). This CDR3 region has 16 residues. Trimming took 5 bases from V and 4 from J; bases not matched to a gene: 7. The CDR3 spells CASSPVGQGINEKLFF. CDR3 nucleotides: TGTGCCAGCAGTCCGGTGGGACAGGGGATTAATGAAAAACTGTTTTTT.

This chain uses TRBV9 with TRBJ2-2; D might be TRBD1 (5 bases). V was pared by 7 bases and J by 5 bases, with 12 bases between. This CDR3 comprises 13 residues. The V gene's germline CDR1 is SGDLS and CDR2 YYNGEE. CDR3 residues: CASSAGITGELFF. The CDR3, as DNA: TGTGCCAGCTCGGCAGGGATAACCGGGGAGCTGTTTTTT.

The CDR3 bases are TGTGCCATCAATTCCAAGCGGGGTAGCACAGATACGCAGTATTTT. Amino acid sequence: CAINSKRGSTDTQYF. The J gene is TRBJ2-3, the V gene TRBV10-3, with TRBD2 identical over 7 bases. Per germline, CDR1 ENHRY and CDR2 SYGVKD. J gave up 0 bases and V 7 bases, and 7 bases lay outside the gene matches. CDR3 length equals 15 residues.

The V call is TRBV5-1, the J call TRBJ1-1; perhaps TRBD1 as D (6 bases). This CDR3 contains 17 residues. Trimming removed 4 bases at V and 0 bases at J, with 19 bases between. Germline V gene sequence: CDR1 SGHRS, CDR2 YFSETQ. The CDR3 DNA is TGCGCCAGCAGCGCCCCGGACAGTTTCCCCATGAACACTGAAGCTTTCTTT. Translating gives CASSAPDSFPMNTEAFF.

This clone was detected a few times. The chain recombines TRBV27 with TRBJ2-7; maybe TRBD2 (5 bases). CDR3 length equals 16 residues. Germline loops: CDR1 MNHEY, CDR2 SMNVEV (reference sequence). The V gene lost 2 bases and the J gene lost 2 bases, with 16 bases spanning the gap. CDR3 loop: CASSLGGWMAPYEQYF. CDR3 in DNA: TGTGCCAGCAGTTTAGGAGGTTGGATGGCGCCCTACGAGCAGTACTTC.

J is TRBJ2-3 and V is TRBV30; D ambiguous. Germline V lookup: CDR1 GTSNPN, CDR2 SVGIG (reference sequence). The CDR3 consists of 12 residues. Between the trimmed V and J ends, which lost 7 bases and 4 bases, there was a span of 12 bases. CDR3 region: CAFYLSADTQYF. The CDR3 DNA is TGTGCCTTCTACCTGAGCGCAGATACGCAGTATTTT.

The V call is TRBV15, the J call TRBJ2-1; 11 bases are shared with TRBD2. CDR3 length: 16 amino acids. Germline values: CDR1 LNHNV, CDR2 YYDKDF (reference sequence). Losses at the gene ends were 1 base for V and 5 bases for J; bases not matched to a gene: 4. CDR3 DNA sequence: TGTGCCACCAGCAGAGTCGGGACTAGCGGTAACAATGAGCAGTTCTTC. Its translation is CATSRVGTSGNNEQFF.

The CDR3 coding sequence is TGCGCCAGCAGCCAAGAAAACAGGGACCCTAGCACAGATACGCAGTATTTT. It encodes CASSQENRDPSTDTQYF. The genes are TRBV4-3 and TRBJ2-3; TRBD1 might be the D (6 bases). With 0 bases removed from V and 0 bases from J, the gap between germline ends came to 13 bases. Germline V gene lookup returns CDR1 LGHNA and CDR2 YSLEER. The CDR3 has 17 amino acids.

The chain is built from TRBV7-2 and TRBJ2-7; D gene unclear. Germline V gene data show CDR1 as SGHTA and CDR2 as FQGNSA. The V end lost 4 bases, the J end lost 1 base, and 8 bases lay between the germline ends. This CDR3 is built from 13 residues. CDR3 DNA sequence: TGTGCCAGCAGCTGCGACAATTCCTACGAGCAGTACTTC. As protein: CASSCDNSYEQYF.